The clone carrying this TCR beta chain was recorded a few times. Its antigen is not known. Clones were read by immunoSEQ multiplex PCR, and TCRdb kept only the in-frame ones, dropping some. Of tens of thousands of clones detected, 88% appear once; the ten largest clones hold roughly 0.67%. This record belongs to a study of OX40 agonist ivuxolimab in advanced cancers. Study at large: Subjects had a mean age of about 61 years, with a range of 23 to 79; around 80% were male.

Whole-study results and caveats: Those patients achieving a partial response at 0.1-3.0 mg/kg showed among the lowest clonal expansion. CD8+ T cells were the subset that, on average, had more expanded clones than CD4+.

The source is an adult with an advanced solid tumor such as melanoma, head and neck, liver or kidney cancer. The source material was CD4+ or CD8+ T cells sorted from blood, sampled in a trial of the OX40 agonist ivuxolimab.

CDR3 DNA sequence: TGTGCCAGCTCACGCGGACAGGGGGCGGATGAGACCCAGTACTTC. Protein product: CASSRGQGADETQYF. This chain uses TRBV18 with TRBJ2-5; TRBD1 matches at 11 bases. Germline V gene lookup returns CDR1 KGHSH and CDR2 LQKENI. Germline trimming cut 4 bases from V and 5 bases from J; bases unmatched to any gene: 6. The CDR3 spans 15 residues.